This T cell receptor beta chain was documented in a study of cytomegalovirus exposure and HLA in healthy donors. Study findings and constraints: Sequencing likely caused a cluster of highly shared sequence variants. Immune exposure data for these donors was limited to CMV serostatus. Later work associated 16,951 TCR beta sequences with HLA alleles at 0.05 false discovery rate.

PCR used 60 Vbeta primers and 13 Jbeta primers. Clones were read by immunoSEQ multiplex PCR, and TCRdb kept only the in-frame ones, dropping some. The profile shows under 200,000 clones, approximately 78% of them singletons. The ends were cut back, 0 bases at V and 4 bases at J, with 12 bases in the middle. Germline V lookup: CDR1 MNHNS, CDR2 SASEGT. The length of the CDR3 is 15 residues. Comment on this clone: What it recognizes is unknown.

J is TRBJ1-1 and V is TRBV6-1, with D maybe TRBD1 (5 bases). The origin of this receptor is a woman between 40 and 55 years old in good health and CMV-seronegative. The sample comprised PBMCs. The CDR3 DNA follows: TGTGCCAGCAGTGAAGCCGGCCAGGGATTCACTGAAGCTTTCTTT. Its translation: CASSEAGQGFTEAFF.